This passage covers 20 T cell receptor beta chains from one sample sequenced in a study of graft-versus-host responses after intestinal transplantation. Clones were read by immunoSEQ multiplex PCR, and TCRdb kept only the in-frame ones, dropping some. This sample has about 51,000 clones, with roughly 90% found just once. These TCRs are of unknown antigen specificity. The material was unstimulated CD4+ T cells sorted from spleen or lymph node cells, obtained before transplant. These receptors all stem from a human donor who was the organ donor for an intestinal transplant.

The chain joins TRBV12-5 to TRBJ2-3, with 10 positions matching TRBD2. CDR1 and CDR2 (germline): LGHNT, FRNRAP. The CDR3 has 19 amino acids. J was trimmed by 5 bases and V by 7 bases; bases with no gene match: 21. Here the CDR3 DNA reads TGTGCTAGTGCCCCCTCCGGACCGGTTAGCGGGAGGTTCAGAGATACGCAGTATTTT. It is translated as CASAPSGPVSGRFRDTQYF.

The chain links TRBV2 to TRBJ2-7; 8 bases map to TRBD1. Germline assignment: CDR1 SNHLY and CDR2 FYNNEI. The CDR3 extends over 13 amino acids. With 7 bases clipped from V and 1 base from J, the junction kept 3 bases outside the gene matches. CDR3 region: CASNRDRSYEQYF. The CDR3 bases are TGTGCCAGCAACCGGGACAGGTCCTACGAGCAGTACTTC.

This clone is a singleton in its sample. This chain connects TRBV28 to TRBJ1-5; 7 bases line up with TRBD1. The CDR3 consists of 14 residues. With 6 bases clipped from V and 9 bases from J, the junction kept 11 bases outside the gene matches. Germline V gene sequence: CDR1 MDHEN, CDR2 SYDVKM. CDR3 region: CASSRRDSASPQHF. In DNA, the CDR3 is TGTGCCAGCAGCCGCCGGGACAGCGCGTCGCCCCAGCATTTT.

This clone is a singleton in its sample. The chain is built from TRBV6-6 and TRBJ1-3; 8 bases agree with TRBD1. The V gene end was trimmed by 5 bases and the J gene end by 4 bases; junction bases not matched to a gene: 10. The V gene's germline CDR1 is MNHNY and CDR2 SVGAGI (reference sequence). The CDR3 has 16 amino acids. The DNA for the CDR3 is TGTGCCAGCAGTATGACCGGGACAGGCCCCGGAAACACCATATATTTT. It codes for CASSMTGTGPGNTIYF.

This clone was seen a few times. V usage is TRBV6-1 and J usage is TRBJ2-7; D gene uncertain. The CDR3 is 13 residues long. The V and J ends lost 4 bases and 4 bases respectively, with 11 bases between them. Germline CDR1 reads MNHNS; CDR2 reads SASEGT. CDR3 in amino acids: CASSVHSVYEQYF. The CDR3 coding sequence is TGTGCCAGCAGTGTCCACTCGGTGTACGAGCAGTACTTC.

J is TRBJ2-5 and V is TRBV21-1; the table assigns TRBD1, which was not confirmed against the DNA. TRBV21-1 is a pseudogene. The CDR3 totals 13 residues. The CDR3 coding sequence is TGTGCCAGCCCAGGGGGCGGCCAAGAGACCCAGTACTTC. This translates into CASPGGGQETQYF.

This clone was found once. J is TRBJ2-3 and V is TRBV29-1; 7 nucleotides line up with TRBD2. Germline CDR1 and CDR2: SQVTM and ANQGSEA. CDR3 size: 14 residues. The CDR3 coding sequence is TGCAGTATAATGAGGGAGGGCCTCACAGATACGCAGTATTTT. It translates to CSIMREGLTDTQYF.

The J gene is TRBJ2-3, the V gene TRBV9; D possibly corresponds to TRBD1 (6 bases). V was trimmed by 4 bases and J by 0 bases, leaving 12 bases between them. The CDR3 has 15 amino acids. Germline CDR1 SGDLS, CDR2 YYNGEE. The CDR3 region is CASSPTGHSTDTQYF. The CDR3 region has the DNA TGTGCCAGCAGCCCAACGGGACATAGCACAGATACGCAGTATTTT.

As concerns this clone: Other nucleotide sequences from this sample produce the same CDR3. This chain uses TRBV15 with TRBJ2-5, with a possible D match to TRBD2 (6 bases). This CDR3 contains 15 residues. V dropped 1 base and J dropped 5 bases, with 14 bases sitting between them. The germline V gene has CDR1 LNHNV and CDR2 YYDKDF (reference sequence). This CDR3 reads CATSRVRGTRETQYF. CDR3 DNA: TGTGCCACCAGCAGAGTGCGCGGGACGAGGGAGACCCAGTACTTC.

The rearrangement links TRBV6-1 to TRBJ1-2; 9 positions match TRBD1. Germline V gives CDR1 MNHNS, CDR2 SASEGT. V shed 2 bases, J shed 2 bases, and the junction held 9 bases outside the gene matches. The CDR3 is made up of 17 amino acids. The CDR3, as DNA: TGTGCCAGCAGTGAAATTTACTTTGGGACAGGGAACTATGGCTACACCTTC. Translation: CASSEIYFGTGNYGYTF.

In this sample, this clone turned up once. The chain couples TRBV20-1 to TRBJ2-1; D unresolved. Trimming cost V 4 bases and J 6 bases, with 7 bases left between them. This CDR3 contains 11 residues. Per the germline V gene, CDR1 is DFQATT and CDR2 is SNEGSKA (reference sequence). CDR3 sequence (DNA): TGCAGTGCTAATCCGGTCAATGAGCAGTTCTTC. Translating it yields CSANPVNEQFF.

The chain links TRBV14 to TRBJ2-1; 10 bases are a match to TRBD1. The CDR3 is 15 amino acids. With V trimmed by 4 bases and J by 8 bases, 8 bases remained unmatched. Germline V gives CDR1 SGHDN, CDR2 FVKESK. The CDR3 sequence: CASSPLEGTGDEQFF. CDR3 coding DNA: TGTGCCAGCAGCCCCCTTGAGGGGACAGGGGATGAGCAGTTCTTC.

V gene TRBV5-1 combines with J gene TRBJ2-5; TRBD1 is a possible D gene (5 bases). Trimming stripped 5 bases from V and 2 bases from J, with 7 bases between. CDR3 size: 12 residues. Germline CDR1 is SGHRS and CDR2 is YFSETQ. The CDR3 bases are TGCGCCAGCAGGCAGGGTCAAGAGACCCAGTACTTC. This gives the protein CASRQGQETQYF. Full variable domain (rest looked up from reference TRBV5-1 and TRBJ2-5): KAGVTQTPRYLIKTRGQQVTLSCSPISGHRSVSWYQQTPGQGLQFLFEYFSETQRNKGNFPGRFSGRQFSNSRSEMNVSTLELGDSALYLCASRQGQETQYFGPGTRLLVL.

J is TRBJ2-2 and V is TRBV5-1; 9 nucleotides align to TRBD2. V was pared by 4 bases and J by 5 bases, with 21 bases of the junction left unmatched. The CDR3 length is 20 residues. The V gene's germline CDR1 is SGHRS and CDR2 YFSETQ. Written as DNA, the CDR3 is TGCGCCAGCAGCCGTCAGGGACAGCAGAAAAGCGGGAGGCCGACCGGGGAGCTGTTTTTT. Translation gives CASSRQGQQKSGRPTGELFF.

The V call is TRBV10-3, the J call TRBJ2-2; D not resolved. Trimming left V 0 bases short and J 2 bases short, with 10 bases between. There are 16 residues in the CDR3. The germline gives CDR1 ENHRY, CDR2 SYGVKD. The DNA of the CDR3 is TGTGCCATCAGTGAGTCTGGAGAACCAAACACCGGGGAGCTGTTTTTT. Translating gives CAISESGEPNTGELFF.

The chain employs TRBV5-4 and TRBJ2-7; 9 nucleotides align to TRBD1. CDR1 and CDR2 (germline): SGHNT, YYREEE (reference sequence). This CDR3 is 14 amino acids long. The trim removed 4 bases at V and 5 bases at J, leaving 7 bases unmatched. DNA of the CDR3: TGTGCCAGCAGCCCTGAGACAGGGGGAGACGAGCAGTACTTC. Amino acids: CASSPETGGDEQYF.

Turning to this clone: One junction end does not reproduce the germline sequence, and a read error may be involved. The V call is TRBV7-7, the J call TRBJ2-5, with 9 positions matching TRBD2. The CDR3 spans 15 residues. Germline V lookup: CDR1 SSHAT, CDR2 FNYEAQ (reference sequence). The DNA of the CDR3 is TGTGCTAGCAGCCCCGGACTAGCGCGGAGGGAGACCCAGTACTTC. Protein: CASSPGLARRETQYF. The entire variable domain, with the rest obtained from reference TRBV7-7 and TRBJ2-5, is as follows: GAGVSQSPRYKVTKRGQDVTLRCDPISSHATLYWYQQALGQGPEFLTYFNYEAQPDKSGLPSDRFSAERPEGSISTLTIQRTEQRDSAMYRCASSPGLARRETQYFGPGTRLLVL.

DNA for the CDR3: TGTGCCAGCAGCTCCCCGACAGGGAATGGCTACACCTTC. This translates into CASSSPTGNGYTF. The gene calls are TRBV7-9 and TRBJ1-2, with 7 positions matching TRBD1. The CDR3 spans 13 residues. Germline CDR1 SEHNR, CDR2 FQNEAQ (reference sequence). Trimming cost V 4 bases and J 6 bases; bases outside gene matches: 5.

The CDR3 spells CASSLVRGAGTEAFF. DNA of the CDR3: TGTGCCAGCAGCTTGGTTCGGGGGGCGGGCACTGAAGCTTTCTTT. The rearrangement links TRBV5-4 to TRBJ1-1; a weak D match, TRBD1 (6 bases). This CDR3 is built from 15 residues. Germline V CDR1 and CDR2: SGHNT, YYREEE (reference sequence). The V and J ends lost 0 bases and 4 bases respectively, with 13 bases between them.

The chain combines TRBV7-2 with TRBJ2-7; 8 bases line up with TRBD1. The junction had 9 bases not matched to a gene; V was cut back by 5 bases and J by 3 bases. Germline-derived CDR1 and CDR2 are SGHTA and FQGNSA. The CDR3 is 15 amino acids. The CDR3 DNA reads TGTGCCAGCAGCCCCGGACAGGGCGTAGTCTACGAGCAGTACTTC. This translates into CASSPGQGVVYEQYF.